This is a list of T cell receptor beta chains from one sample in a study of CD8+ T cells in alopecia areata. The repertoire was sequenced with immunoSEQ multiplex PCR; TCRdb's copy has only in-frame clones and lacks some. This sample has about 150,000 clones, with nearly 55% found just once. Specimen: CD8+ T cells sorted from blood, collected at week 4, from a patient treated with tofacitinib. The origin of the receptors is a human donor with alopecia areata. Each CDR3 is given with its conserved first and last residue. D genes are given only for firm matches. Size is omitted from some rows. Given values are once, few, many or a class for expanded clones.

D	J	size	V	CDR3	DNA
-	TRBJ1-5	-	TRBV30	CAWSAEAGNQPQHF	TGTGCCTGGAGTGCAGAGGCCGGCAATCAGCCCCAGCATTTT
TRBD1	TRBJ1-6	once	TRBV11-2	CASSLSGTGDSPLHF	TGTGCCAGCAGCTTATCCGGGACAGGGGACTCACCCCTCCACTTT
TRBD2	TRBJ2-1	-	TRBV7-8	CASSSGGDEQFF	TGTGCCAGCAGCTCGGGGGGGGATGAGCAGTTCTTC
TRBD1	TRBJ1-1	-	TRBV5-1	CASSSRTGGETEAFF	TGCGCCAGCAGCTCAAGAACAGGGGGAGAAACTGAAGCTTTCTTT
-	TRBJ2-7	few	TRBV5-1	CASSLHRSSYEQYF	TGCGCCAGCAGCTTGCACCGGAGCTCCTACGAGCAGTACTTC
-	TRBJ2-7	few	TRBV7-8	CASSFSRGLGYEQYF	TGTGCCAGCAGCTTCTCCCGAGGCCTGGGATACGAGCAGTACTTC
-	TRBJ2-4	-	TRBV13	CASSLRQGLAKNIQYF	TGTGCCAGCAGCTTACGACAGGGACTAGCCAAAAACATTCAGTACTTC
-	TRBJ1-1	-	TRBV5-6	CASSLGENTEAFF	TGTGCCAGCAGCTTGGGGGAGAACACTGAAGCTTTCTTT
-	TRBJ1-6	-	TRBV30	CAWSVDGGYNSPLHF	TGTGCCTGGAGTGTAGATGGGGGATATAATTCACCCCTCCACTTT
-	TRBJ2-5	-	TRBV29-1	CSVEGGAGQETQYF	TGCAGCGTTGAAGGGGGGGCAGGACAAGAGACCCAGTACTTC
-	TRBJ1-2	-	TRBV6-5	CASRPNGPYGYTF	TGTGCCAGCAGACCCAATGGGCCCTATGGCTACACCTTC
-	TRBJ1-1	-	TRBV6-5	CASSYSWTGEAFF	TGTGCCAGCAGTTACTCCTGGACGGGGGAAGCTTTCTTT
TRBD1	TRBJ2-2	once	TRBV7-6	CASSQPRGPAGELFF	TGTGCCAGCAGCCAGCCCAGGGGGCCGGCCGGGGAGCTGTTTTTT
-	TRBJ1-6	few	TRBV6-1	CASSDFLATDNSPLHF	TGTGCCAGCAGTGATTTTCTGGCCACCGATAATTCACCCCTCCACTTT
-	TRBJ1-1	-	TRBV29-1	CSVEGGSWDTEAFF	TGCAGCGTTGAAGGCGGGAGCTGGGACACTGAAGCTTTCTTT
-	TRBJ1-2	few	TRBV5-8	CASSPGGGYGYTF	TGTGCCAGCAGCCCGGGGGGAGGCTATGGCTACACCTTC
-	TRBJ1-3	few	TRBV13	CASSLLSSGNTIYF	TGTGCCAGCAGCTTACTCAGCTCTGGAAACACCATATATTTT
TRBD1	TRBJ1-2	-	TRBV4-1	CASSFRQGNGYTF	TGCGCCAGCAGCTTCCGACAGGGTAACGGCTACACCTTC
-	TRBJ2-1	-	TRBV5-1	CASSSRGGQGLNEQFF	TGCGCCAGCAGCTCCCGGGGCGGGCAGGGTTTGAATGAGCAGTTCTTC
-	TRBJ2-5	few	TRBV13	CASSPFRQETQYF	TGTGCCAGCAGCCCATTTAGGCAAGAGACCCAGTACTTC
TRBD1	TRBJ1-1	-	TRBV10-3	CAISESRGRGRTEAFF	TGTGCCATCAGTGAGTCACGAGGCAGGGGGCGAACTGAAGCTTTCTTT
-	TRBJ1-1	few	TRBV29-1	CSVVTDEAFF	TGCAGCGTTGTCACGGACGAAGCTTTCTTT
-	TRBJ1-5	-	TRBV6-5	CASSPARGSNQPQHF	TGTGCCAGCAGTCCTGCTCGGGGGAGCAATCAGCCCCAGCATTTT
-	TRBJ2-3	once	TRBV19	CASSIGRVGTDTQYF	TGTGCCAGTAGTATAGGGCGGGTAGGCACAGATACGCAGTATTTT
-	TRBJ1-5	-	TRBV30	CAWSPDLGGQPQHF	TGTGCCTGGAGCCCCGATTTGGGTGGTCAGCCCCAGCATTTT
-	TRBJ1-5	-	TRBV6-5	CASSYSEGQPQHF	TGTGCCAGCAGTTACTCCGAGGGACAGCCCCAGCATTTT
TRBD2	TRBJ2-7	few	TRBV29-1	CSVAGGEGPLEQYF	TGCAGCGTTGCCGGGGGGGAGGGCCCCCTGGAGCAGTACTTC